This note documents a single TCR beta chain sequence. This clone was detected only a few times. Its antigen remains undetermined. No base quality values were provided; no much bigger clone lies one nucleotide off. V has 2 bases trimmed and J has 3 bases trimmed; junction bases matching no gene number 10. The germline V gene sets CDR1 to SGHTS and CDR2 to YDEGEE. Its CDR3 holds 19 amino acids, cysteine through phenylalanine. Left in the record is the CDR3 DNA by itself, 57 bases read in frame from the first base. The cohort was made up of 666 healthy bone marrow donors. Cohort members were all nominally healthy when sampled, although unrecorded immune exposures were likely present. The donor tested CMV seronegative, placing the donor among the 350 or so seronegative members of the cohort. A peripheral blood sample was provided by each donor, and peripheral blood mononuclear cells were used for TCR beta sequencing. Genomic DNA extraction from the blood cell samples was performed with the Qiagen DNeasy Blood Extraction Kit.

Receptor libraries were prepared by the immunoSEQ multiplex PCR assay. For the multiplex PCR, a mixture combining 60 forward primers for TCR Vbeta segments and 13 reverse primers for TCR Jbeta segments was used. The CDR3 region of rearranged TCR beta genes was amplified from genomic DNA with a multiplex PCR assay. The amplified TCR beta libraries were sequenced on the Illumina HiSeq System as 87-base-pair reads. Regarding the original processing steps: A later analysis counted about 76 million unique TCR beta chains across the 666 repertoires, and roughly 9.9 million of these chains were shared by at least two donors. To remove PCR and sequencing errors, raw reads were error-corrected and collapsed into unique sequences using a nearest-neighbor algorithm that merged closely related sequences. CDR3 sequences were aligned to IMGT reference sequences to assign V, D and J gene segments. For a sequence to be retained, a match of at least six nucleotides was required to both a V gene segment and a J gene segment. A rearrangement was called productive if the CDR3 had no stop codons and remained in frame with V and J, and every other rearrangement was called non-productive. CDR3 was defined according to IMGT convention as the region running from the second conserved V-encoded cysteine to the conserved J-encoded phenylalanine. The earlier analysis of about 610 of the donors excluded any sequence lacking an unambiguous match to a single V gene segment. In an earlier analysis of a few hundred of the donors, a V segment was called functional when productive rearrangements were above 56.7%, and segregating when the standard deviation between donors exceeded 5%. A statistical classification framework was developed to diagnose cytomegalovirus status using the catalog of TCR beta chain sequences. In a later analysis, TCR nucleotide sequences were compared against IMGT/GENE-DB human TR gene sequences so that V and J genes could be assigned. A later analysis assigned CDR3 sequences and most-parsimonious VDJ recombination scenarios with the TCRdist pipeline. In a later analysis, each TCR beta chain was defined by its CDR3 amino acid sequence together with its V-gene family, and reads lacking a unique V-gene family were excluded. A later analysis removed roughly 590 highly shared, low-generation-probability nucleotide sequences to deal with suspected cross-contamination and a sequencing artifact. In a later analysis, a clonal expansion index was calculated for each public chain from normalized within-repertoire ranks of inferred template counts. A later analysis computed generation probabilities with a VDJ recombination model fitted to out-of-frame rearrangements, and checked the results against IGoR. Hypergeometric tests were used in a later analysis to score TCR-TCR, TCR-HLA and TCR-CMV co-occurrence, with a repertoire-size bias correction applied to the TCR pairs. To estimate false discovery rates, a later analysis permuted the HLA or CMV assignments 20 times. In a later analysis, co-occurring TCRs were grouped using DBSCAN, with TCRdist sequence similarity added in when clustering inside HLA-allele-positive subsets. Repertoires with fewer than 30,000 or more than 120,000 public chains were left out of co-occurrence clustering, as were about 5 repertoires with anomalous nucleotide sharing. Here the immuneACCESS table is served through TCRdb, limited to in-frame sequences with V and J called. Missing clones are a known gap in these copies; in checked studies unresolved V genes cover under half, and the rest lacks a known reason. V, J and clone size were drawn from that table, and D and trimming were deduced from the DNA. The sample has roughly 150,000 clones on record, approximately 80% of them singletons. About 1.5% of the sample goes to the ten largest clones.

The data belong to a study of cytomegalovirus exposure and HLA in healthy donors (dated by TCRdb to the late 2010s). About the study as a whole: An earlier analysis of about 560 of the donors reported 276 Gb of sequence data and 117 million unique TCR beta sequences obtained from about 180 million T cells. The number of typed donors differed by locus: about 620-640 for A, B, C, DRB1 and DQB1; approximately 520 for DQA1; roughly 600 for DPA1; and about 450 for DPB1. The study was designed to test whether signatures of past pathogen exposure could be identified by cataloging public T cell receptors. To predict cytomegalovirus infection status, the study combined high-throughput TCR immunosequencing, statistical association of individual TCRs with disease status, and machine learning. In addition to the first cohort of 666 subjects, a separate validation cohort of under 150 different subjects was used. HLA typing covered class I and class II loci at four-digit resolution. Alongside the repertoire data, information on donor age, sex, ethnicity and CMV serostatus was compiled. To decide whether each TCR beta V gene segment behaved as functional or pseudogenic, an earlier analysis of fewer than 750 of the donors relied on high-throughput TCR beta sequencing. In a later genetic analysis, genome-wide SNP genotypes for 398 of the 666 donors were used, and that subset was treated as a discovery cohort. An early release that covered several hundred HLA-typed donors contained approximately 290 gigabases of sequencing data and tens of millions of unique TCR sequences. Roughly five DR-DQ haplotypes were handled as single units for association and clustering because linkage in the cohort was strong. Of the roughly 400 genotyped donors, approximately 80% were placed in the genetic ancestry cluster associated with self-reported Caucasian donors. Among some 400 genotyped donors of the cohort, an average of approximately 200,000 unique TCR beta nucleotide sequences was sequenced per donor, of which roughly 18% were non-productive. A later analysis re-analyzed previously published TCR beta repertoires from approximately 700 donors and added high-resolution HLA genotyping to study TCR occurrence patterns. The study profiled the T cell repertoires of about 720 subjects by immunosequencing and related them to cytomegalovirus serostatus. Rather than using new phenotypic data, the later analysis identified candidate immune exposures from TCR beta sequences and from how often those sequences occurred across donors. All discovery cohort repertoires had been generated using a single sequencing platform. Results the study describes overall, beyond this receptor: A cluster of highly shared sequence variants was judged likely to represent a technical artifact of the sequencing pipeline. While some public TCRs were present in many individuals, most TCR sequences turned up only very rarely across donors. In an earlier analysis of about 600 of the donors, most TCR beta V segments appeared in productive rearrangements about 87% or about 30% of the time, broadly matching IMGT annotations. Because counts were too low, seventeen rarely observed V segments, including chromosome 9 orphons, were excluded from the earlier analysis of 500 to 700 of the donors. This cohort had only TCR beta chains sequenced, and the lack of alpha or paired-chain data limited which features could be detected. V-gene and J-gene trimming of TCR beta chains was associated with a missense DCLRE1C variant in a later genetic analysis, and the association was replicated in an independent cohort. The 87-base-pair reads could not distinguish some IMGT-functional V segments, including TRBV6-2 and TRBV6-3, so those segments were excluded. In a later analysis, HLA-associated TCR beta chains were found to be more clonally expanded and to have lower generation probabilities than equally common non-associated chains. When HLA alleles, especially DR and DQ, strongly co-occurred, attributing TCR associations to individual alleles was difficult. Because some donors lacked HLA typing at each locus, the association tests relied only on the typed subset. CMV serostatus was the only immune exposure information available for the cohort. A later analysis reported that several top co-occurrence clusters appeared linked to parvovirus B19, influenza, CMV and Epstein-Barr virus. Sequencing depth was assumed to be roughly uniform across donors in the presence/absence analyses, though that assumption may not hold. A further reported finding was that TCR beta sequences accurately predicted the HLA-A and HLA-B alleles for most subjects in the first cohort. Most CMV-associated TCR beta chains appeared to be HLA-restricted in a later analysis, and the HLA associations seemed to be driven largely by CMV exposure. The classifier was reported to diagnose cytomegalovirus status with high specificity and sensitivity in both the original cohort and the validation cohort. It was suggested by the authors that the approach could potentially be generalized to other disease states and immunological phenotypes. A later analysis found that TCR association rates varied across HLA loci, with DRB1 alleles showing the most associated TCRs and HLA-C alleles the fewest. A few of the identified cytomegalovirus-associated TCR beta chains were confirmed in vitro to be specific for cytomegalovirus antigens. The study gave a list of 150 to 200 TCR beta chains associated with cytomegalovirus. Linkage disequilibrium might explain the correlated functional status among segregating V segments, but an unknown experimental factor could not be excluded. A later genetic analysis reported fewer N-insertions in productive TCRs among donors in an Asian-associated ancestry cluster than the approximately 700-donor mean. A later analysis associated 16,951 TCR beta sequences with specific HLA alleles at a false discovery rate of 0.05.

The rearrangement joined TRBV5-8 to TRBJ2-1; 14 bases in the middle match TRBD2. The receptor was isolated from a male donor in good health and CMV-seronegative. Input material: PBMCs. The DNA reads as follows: TGTGCCAGCAGCTTTTCCGGGACTAGCGGGAGCTTAAACTACAATGAGCAGTTCTTC. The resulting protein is CASSFSGTSGSLNYNEQFF.